This T cell receptor beta chain was found in a study of vaccination and CD4 T cells after COVID-19. The study, taken as a whole, reports: A median of 86.3% of reactive clones, in convalescent patients, became evident only post-vaccination.

As for treatment: roughly ten-day PBMC culture with coronavirus spike peptide pools or control peptides (ViraFEST assay). The collection of CD4+ T cells from the unexposed donor took place before the COVID-19 pandemic (2011-2018). ViraFEST enlarged antigen-specific T cell populations with peptide pools and afterwards sequenced TCRs. The sample holds a few counts of this clonotype. What it binds is not known. The Oncomine TCR Beta short-read assay was what sequenced the DNA obtained from cultured CD4+ T cells. TCRdb called the PCR reads again in MiXCR, with one record for every CDR3 protein. The table shows 4,000 or so distinct CDR3 sequences, with 25% to 35% occurring only once. The TCR sequence derives from a human donor in good health. Material for sequencing was CD4+ T cells from blood, cultured in vitro.

The CDR3: CASSVGGGVGQPQHF. CDR3 sequence (DNA): TGTGCCAGCAGCGTAGGGGGAGGAGTTGGGCAGCCCCAGCATTTT. The genes are TRBV9 and TRBJ1-5; D is undetermined. V gave up 0 bases and J gave up 7 bases, with 14 bases separating them. The germline V gene has CDR1 SGDLS and CDR2 YYNGEE. The CDR3 covers 15 residues.